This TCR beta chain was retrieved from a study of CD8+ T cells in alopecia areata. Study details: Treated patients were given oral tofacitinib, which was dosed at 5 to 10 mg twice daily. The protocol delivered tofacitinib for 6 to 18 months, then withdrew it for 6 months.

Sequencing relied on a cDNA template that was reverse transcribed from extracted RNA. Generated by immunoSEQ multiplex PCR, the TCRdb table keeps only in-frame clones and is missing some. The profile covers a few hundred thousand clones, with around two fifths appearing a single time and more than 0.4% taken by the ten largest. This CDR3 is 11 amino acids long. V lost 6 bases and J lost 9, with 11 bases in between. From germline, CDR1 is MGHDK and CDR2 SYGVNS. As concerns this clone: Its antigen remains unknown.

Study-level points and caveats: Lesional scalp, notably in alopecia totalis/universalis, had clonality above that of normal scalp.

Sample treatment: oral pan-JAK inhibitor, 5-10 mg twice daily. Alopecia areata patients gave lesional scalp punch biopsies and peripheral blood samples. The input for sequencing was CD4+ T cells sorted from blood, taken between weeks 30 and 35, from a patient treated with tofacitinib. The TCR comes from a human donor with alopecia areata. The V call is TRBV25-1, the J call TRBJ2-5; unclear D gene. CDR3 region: CASSVSDAQYF. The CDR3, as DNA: TGTGCCAGCAGCGTGTCCGACGCCCAGTACTTC.